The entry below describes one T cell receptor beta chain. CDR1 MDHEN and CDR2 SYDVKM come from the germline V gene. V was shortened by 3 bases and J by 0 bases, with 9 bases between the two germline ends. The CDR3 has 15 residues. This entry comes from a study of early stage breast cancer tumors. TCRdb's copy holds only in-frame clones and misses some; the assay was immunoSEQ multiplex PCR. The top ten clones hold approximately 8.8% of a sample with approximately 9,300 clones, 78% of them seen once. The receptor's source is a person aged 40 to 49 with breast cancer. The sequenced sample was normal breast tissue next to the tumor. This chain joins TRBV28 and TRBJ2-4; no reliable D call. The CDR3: CASSFTALAKNIQYF. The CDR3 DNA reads TGTGCCAGCAGTTTTACGGCGTTAGCCAAAAACATTCAGTACTTC.